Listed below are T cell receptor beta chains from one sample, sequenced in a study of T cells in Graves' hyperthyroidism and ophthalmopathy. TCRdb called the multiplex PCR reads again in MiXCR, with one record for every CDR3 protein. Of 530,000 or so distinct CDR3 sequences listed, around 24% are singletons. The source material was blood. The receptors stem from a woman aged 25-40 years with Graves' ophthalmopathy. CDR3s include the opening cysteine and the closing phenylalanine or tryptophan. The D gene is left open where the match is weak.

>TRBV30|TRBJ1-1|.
CAWSRVNTEAFF
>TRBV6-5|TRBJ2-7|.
CASSYSTGTGSSYEQYF
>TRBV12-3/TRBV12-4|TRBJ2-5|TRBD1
CASSRDRQQETQYF
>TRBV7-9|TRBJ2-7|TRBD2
CASSTGTRAYEQYF
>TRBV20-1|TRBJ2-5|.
CSARGGYGSQETQYF
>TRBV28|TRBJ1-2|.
CASQEPLNYGYTF
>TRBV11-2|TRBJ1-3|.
CASSFRLPDLDTIYF
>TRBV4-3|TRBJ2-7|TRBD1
CASSQESGDRAYEQYF
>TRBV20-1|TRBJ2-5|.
CSTDGGETQYF
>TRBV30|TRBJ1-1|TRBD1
CAWSRPGQGGTEAFF
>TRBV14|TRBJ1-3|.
CASSRRSSSSGNTIYF
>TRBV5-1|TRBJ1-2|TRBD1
CASSMRQGADGYTF
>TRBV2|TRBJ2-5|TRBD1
CASNHASGTGMETQYF
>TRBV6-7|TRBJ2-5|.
CASSYSLGKTQYF
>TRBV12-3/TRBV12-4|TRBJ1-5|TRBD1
CASSSGQGLPQHF
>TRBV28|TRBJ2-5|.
CASKRMGSRTQYF
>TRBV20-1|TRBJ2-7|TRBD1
CSALNRDRTYEQYF
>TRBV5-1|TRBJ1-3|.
CASSFRESGNTIYF
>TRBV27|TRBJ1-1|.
CASSFKGSAFF
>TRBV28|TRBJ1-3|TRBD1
CASSSRTGKTGNTIYF
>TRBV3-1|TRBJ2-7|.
CASSQEGTTYEQYF
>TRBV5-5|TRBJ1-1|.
CASSLLGGDTEAFF
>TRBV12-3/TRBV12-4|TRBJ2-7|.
CASSLRPGQDPYEQYF
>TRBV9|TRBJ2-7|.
CASSVGGGPGYEQYF
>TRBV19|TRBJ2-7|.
CASSIAGRSSYEQYF
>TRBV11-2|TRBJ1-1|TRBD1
CASSGGTVEAFF
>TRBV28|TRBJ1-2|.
CASSRTMDQWGYTF
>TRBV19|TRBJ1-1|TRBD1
CASSRPGQGGTEAFF
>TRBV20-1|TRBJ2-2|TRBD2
CSARASGGDTGELFF
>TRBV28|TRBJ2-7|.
CASRQELQAAYEQYF
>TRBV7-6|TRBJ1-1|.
CASSSIRGNTEAFF
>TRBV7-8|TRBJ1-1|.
CASSPARGVGTEAFF
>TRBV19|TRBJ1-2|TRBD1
CASSIWTGEGYTF
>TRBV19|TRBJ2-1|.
CATGTGTGYNEQFF
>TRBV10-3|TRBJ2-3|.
CAISSDSRTDTQYF
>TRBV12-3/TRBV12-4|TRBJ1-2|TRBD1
CASSLGDRGLGYTF
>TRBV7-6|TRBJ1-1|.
CASSLLGQSEAFF
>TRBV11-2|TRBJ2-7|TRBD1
CASSSSTGQGSYEQYF
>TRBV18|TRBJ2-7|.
CASSPLRQSNEQYF
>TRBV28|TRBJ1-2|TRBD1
CASGTGNLYGYTF
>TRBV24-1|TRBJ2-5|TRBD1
CATSGDRGTRETQYF
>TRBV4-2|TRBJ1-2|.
CASSQDWAGEAANYGYTF
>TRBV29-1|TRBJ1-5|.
CSVGGEEGGNQPQHF
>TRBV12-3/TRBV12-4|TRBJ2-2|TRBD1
CASSPHREQGAIPGELFF
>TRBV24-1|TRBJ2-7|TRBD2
CATTKGLAISYEQYF
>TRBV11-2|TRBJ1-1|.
CASSTRQDTEAFF
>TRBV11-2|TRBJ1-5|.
CASSLDRTGNQPQHF
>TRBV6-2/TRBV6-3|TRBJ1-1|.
CASSYTSGGGTEAFF
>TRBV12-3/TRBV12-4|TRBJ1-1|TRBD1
CASSLSFRGLNTEAFF
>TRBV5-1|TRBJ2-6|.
CASSPGSGANVLTF
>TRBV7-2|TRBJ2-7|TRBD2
CASSLVSAGGEQYF
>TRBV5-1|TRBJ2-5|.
CASKFGGEETQYF
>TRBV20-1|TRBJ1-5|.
CSARHGLGQPQHF
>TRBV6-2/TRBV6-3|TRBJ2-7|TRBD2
CASSWLGSGKGYEQYF
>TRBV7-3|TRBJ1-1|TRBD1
CASSLNRGRGNTEAFF
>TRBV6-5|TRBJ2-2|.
CASSSGVGGGELFF
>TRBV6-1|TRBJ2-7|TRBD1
CASTLGRTGTDEQYF